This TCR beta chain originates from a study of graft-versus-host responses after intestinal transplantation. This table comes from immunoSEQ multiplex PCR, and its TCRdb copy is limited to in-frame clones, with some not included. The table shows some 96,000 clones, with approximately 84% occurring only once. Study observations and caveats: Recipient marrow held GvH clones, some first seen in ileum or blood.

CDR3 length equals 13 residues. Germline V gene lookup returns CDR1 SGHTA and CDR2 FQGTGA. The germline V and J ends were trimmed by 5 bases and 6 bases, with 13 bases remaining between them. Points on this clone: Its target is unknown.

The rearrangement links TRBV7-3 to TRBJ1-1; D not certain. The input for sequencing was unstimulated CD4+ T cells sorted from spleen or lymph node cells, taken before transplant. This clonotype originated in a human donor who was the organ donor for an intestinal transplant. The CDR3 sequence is CASSLHLSAEAFF. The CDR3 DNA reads TGTGCCAGCAGCCTACATTTATCCGCTGAAGCTTTCTTT. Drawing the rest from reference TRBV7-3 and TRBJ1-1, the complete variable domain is GAGVSQTPSNKVTEKGKYVELRCDPISGHTALYWYRQSLGQGPEFLIYFQGTGAADDSGLPNDRFFAVRPEGSVSTLKIQRTERGDSAVYLCASSLHLSAEAFFGQGTRLTVV.